Listed below are T cell receptor beta chains from one sample, sequenced in a study of T cell changes during pregnancy in multiple sclerosis. TCRdb's table, derived via immunoSEQ multiplex PCR, lists solely in-frame clones and lacks some. Of 70,000 to 95,000 clones in the sample, nearly 95% were seen once. Here the sequenced sample was peripheral blood, taken after pregnancy. These receptors were obtained from a female donor in good health, enrolled as a control in a pregnancy study. CDR3s include the opening cysteine and the closing phenylalanine or tryptophan. D genes are given only for firm matches. Size values are once, few and many counts, or a class for expanded clones, and some rows have none.

clone size	D gene	V gene	J gene	CDR3 protein	CDR3 DNA
-	-	TRBV6-1	TRBJ1-2	CASSAGRRKLYGYTF	TGTGCCAGCAGTGCCGGTCGGCGGAAGCTCTATGGCTACACCTTC
-	TRBD1	TRBV5-6	TRBJ2-3	CASSWGTGGIADTQYF	TGTGCCAGCAGCTGGGGGACAGGGGGCATCGCAGATACGCAGTATTTT
-	TRBD2	TRBV25-1	TRBJ2-1	CASSETSGRIYEQFF	TGTGCCAGCAGTGAAACTAGCGGGAGGATATATGAGCAGTTCTTC
-	TRBD2	TRBV19	TRBJ2-2	CASMASWTSGRANTGELFF	TGTGCCAGTATGGCATCGTGGACTAGCGGGAGGGCGAACACCGGGGAGCTGTTTTTT
-	-	TRBV30	TRBJ1-6	CAWGLYNSPLHF	TGTGCCTGGGGACTTTATAATTCACCCCTCCACTTT
-	-	TRBV28	TRBJ2-7	CASSLAYEQYF	TGTGCCAGCAGTCTCGCCTACGAGCAGTACTTC
-	TRBD2	TRBV4-1	TRBJ2-7	CASRINHRGGPTAQGYEQYF	TGCGCCAGCCGAATCAACCATCGGGGAGGGCCTACGGCGCAAGGATACGAGCAGTACTTC
-	-	TRBV5-4	TRBJ1-1	CASRPAGMNTEAFF	TGTGCCAGCAGACCTGCGGGGATGAACACTGAAGCTTTCTTT
-	-	TRBV28	TRBJ2-1	CASTRQETYNEQFF	TGTGCCAGCACCCGACAGGAGACCTACAATGAGCAGTTCTTC
-	TRBD1	TRBV5-1	TRBJ2-3	CASSFQGAKDTQYF	TGCGCCAGCAGCTTCCAGGGGGCAAAAGATACGCAGTATTTT
-	-	TRBV9	TRBJ2-5	CASSRGTTLAETQYF	TGTGCCAGCAGCCGGGGAACTACCCTGGCGGAGACCCAGTACTTC
-	TRBD1	TRBV5-1	TRBJ2-3	CASSFGQADTQYF	TGCGCCAGCAGCTTCGGACAGGCAGATACGCAGTATTTT
many	TRBD1	TRBV28	TRBJ2-7	CASSAADRANSYEQYF	TGTGCCAGCAGTGCCGCCGACAGGGCTAACTCCTACGAGCAGTACTTC
-	TRBD1	TRBV27	TRBJ2-5	CASSLRVVWPRTGSGETQYF	TGTGCCAGCAGTCTCCGTGTGGTGTGGCCGAGGACAGGGAGTGGGGAGACCCAGTACTTC
-	-	TRBV4-1	TRBJ1-3	CASSPPQGRTGNTIYF	TGCGCCAGCAGCCCCCCGCAGGGGAGAACTGGAAACACCATATATTTT
-	-	TRBV28	TRBJ1-2	CASGQYGYTF	TGTGCCAGCGGGCAGTATGGCTACACCTTC
few	-	TRBV5-8	TRBJ2-7	CASSFRPGRSYEQYF	TGTGCCAGCAGCTTTAGACCGGGGAGATCCTACGAGCAGTACTTC